This TCR beta chain was recovered during a study of CD8+ T cells in alopecia areata. Study-wide context: Spontaneous alopecia affected the 6-12-month-old C3H/HeJ graft donors, whose skin was transplanted to roughly 6-11-week-old female C3H/HeJ mice.

Once RNA had been extracted, it was reverse transcribed into cDNA to act as the sequencing template. TCRdb's copy holds only in-frame clones and misses some; the assay was immunoSEQ multiplex PCR. The repertoire has about 9,000 clones, none seen only once; the ten largest take under 20%. Notes on the study in general: Sequenced scalp T cells also include alphabeta T cells resident in normal skin.

After pooling, cutaneous lymph node cells were sorted with CD4, CD8alpha, NKG2D, NKG2ACE and other markers. This clone came up a few times. The antigen remains undetermined. Mouse gene names apply. This clonotype was sampled from a C3H/HeJ mouse with alopecia areata. Mice of this strain are of MHC haplotype H2-k. The material sequenced was CD8+ T cells sorted from a lymph node.

The CDR3 sequence: CASSITGASDYTF. Partial CDR3 DNA: TGTGCCAGCAGTATTACAGGGGCCTCC. This chain links TRBV19 with TRBJ1-2; 7 nucleotides align to TRBD1. Read coverage stops 4 residues before the CDR3 terminus; the germline J gene supplies the remainder. This CDR3 is built from 13 residues. Germline CDR1 is FNHDT and CDR2 is SITEND (reference sequence). Germline trimming cut 2 bases from V and 4 bases from J; bases unmatched to any gene: 2.